The T cell receptor (beta chain) under discussion was sequenced for a study of OX40 agonist ivuxolimab in advanced cancers. Germline CDR1 SGHDT, CDR2 YYEEEE. The CDR3 has 13 residues. The V gene lost 4 bases and the J gene lost 8 bases, with 15 bases spanning the gap. Generated by immunoSEQ multiplex PCR, the TCRdb table keeps only in-frame clones and is missing some. The sample yields 25,000 to 35,000 clones, 74% seen once. This chain uses TRBV5-6 with TRBJ1-2, with a possible D match to TRBD1 (6 bases). This clonotype was obtained from an adult with an advanced solid tumor such as melanoma, head and neck, liver or kidney cancer. The specimen comprised CD4+ or CD8+ T cells sorted from blood, sampled in a trial of the OX40 agonist ivuxolimab. Here the CDR3 DNA reads TGTGCCAGCAGCCGTGACAGGACGCGCGGCTACACCTTC. It is translated as CASSRDRTRGYTF.